This record covers a single T cell receptor (beta chain). Its target is unknown. 5' RACE with UMI labels generated the TRB cDNA libraries. Reanalyzing the 5' RACE reads, TCRdb keeps one entry per CDR3 protein, without DNA. The sample data list some 140,000 distinct CDR3 sequences. The data were taken from a study of CXCR3-negative and CXCR3-positive naive CD8 T cells. Study findings and constraints: Relative to CXCR3-negative naive cells, CXCR3-positive naive cells had more hydrophobic TRB CDR3s.

Per germline, CDR1 SGDLS and CDR2 YYNGEE. This CDR3 has 11 amino acids. The sample consisted of naive CXCR3+ CD8+ T cells from blood. The subset is: CD45RO-CCR7+CD27+CD95- naive CD8+ T cells expressing CXCR3 (TNR3+). This sequence was found in a human donor in good health. Some clones in this sample may be carry-over from other donors' samples. This chain joins TRBV9 and TRBJ2-1. CDR3 residues: CASSKSNEQFF.